This TCR beta chain appears in the sequencing data of a study of CD8+ T cells in alopecia areata. Treatment indicated: oral pan-JAK inhibitor, 5-10 mg twice daily. This CDR3 is built from 17 residues. V lost 5 bases and J lost 4; bases outside the gene matches: 11. CDR1 SGHTA and CDR2 FQGNSA come from the germline V gene. The sequencing template was cDNA reverse transcribed from extracted RNA. Assay: immunoSEQ multiplex PCR; the TCRdb copy retains only in-frame clones and omits some. This sample has around 200,000 clones, with 64% found just once. Sequenced here: CD4+ T cells sorted from blood, sampled at week 4, from a patient treated with tofacitinib. The origin of this receptor is a human donor with alopecia areata. The gene calls are TRBV7-2 and TRBJ2-6; TRBD2 agrees at 7 bases. The CDR3 is CASSGSGVGLGANVLTF. The CDR3 nucleotides are TGTGCCAGCAGCGGGAGCGGGGTGGGGCTAGGGGCCAACGTCCTGACTTTC.